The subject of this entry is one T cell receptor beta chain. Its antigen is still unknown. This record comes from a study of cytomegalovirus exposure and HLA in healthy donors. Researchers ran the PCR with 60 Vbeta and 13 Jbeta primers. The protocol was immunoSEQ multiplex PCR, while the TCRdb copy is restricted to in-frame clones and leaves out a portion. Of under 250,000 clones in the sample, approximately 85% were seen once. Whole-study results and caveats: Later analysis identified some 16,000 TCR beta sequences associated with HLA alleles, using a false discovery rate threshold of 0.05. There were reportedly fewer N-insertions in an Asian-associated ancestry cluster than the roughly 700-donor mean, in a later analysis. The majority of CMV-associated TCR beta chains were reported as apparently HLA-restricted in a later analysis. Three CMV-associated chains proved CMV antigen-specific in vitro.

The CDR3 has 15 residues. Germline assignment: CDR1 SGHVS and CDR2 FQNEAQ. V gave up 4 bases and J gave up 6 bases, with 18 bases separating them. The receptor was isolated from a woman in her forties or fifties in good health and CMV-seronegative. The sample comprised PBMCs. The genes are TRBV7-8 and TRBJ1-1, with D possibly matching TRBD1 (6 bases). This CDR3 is CASSSRDIKRPEAFF. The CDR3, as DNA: TGTGCCAGCAGCTCAAGGGACATCAAACGGCCTGAAGCTTTCTTT.